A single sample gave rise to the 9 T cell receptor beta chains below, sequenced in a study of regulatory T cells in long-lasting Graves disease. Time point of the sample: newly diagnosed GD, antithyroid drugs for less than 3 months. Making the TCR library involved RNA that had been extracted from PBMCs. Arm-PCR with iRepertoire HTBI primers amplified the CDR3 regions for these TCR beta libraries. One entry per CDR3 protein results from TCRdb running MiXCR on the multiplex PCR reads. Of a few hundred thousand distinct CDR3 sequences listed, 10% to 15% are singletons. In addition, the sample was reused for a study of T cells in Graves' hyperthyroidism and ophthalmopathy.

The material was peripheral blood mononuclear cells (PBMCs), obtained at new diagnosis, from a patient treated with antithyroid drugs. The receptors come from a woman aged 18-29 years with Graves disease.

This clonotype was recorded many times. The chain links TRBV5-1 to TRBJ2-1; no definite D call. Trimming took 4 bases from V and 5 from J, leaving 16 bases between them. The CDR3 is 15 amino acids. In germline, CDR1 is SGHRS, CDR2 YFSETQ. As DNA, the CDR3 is TGCGCCAGCAGCACCAGATCGACGGAGAACAATGAGCAGTTCTTC. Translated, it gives CASSTRSTENNEQFF.

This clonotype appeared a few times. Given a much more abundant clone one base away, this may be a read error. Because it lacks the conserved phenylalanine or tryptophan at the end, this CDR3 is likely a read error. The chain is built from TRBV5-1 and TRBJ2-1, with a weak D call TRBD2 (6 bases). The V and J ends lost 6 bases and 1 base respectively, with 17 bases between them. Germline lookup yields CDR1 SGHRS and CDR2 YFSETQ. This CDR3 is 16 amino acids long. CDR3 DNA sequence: TGCGCCAGCACCTCCGGCGGGATCCTATCCTACAATGAGCAGTTCTCC. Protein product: CASTSGGILSYNEQFS.

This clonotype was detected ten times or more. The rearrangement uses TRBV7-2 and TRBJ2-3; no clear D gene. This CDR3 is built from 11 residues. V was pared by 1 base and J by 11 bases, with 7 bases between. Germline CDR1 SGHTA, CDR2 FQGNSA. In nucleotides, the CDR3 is TGTGCCAGCAGCTTAGGGGATTTGCAGTATTTT. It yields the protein CASSLGDLQYF.

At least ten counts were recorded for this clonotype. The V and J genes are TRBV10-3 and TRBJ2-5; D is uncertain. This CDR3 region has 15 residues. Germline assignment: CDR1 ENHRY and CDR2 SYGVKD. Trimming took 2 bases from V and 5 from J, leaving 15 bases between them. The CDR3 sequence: CAISERRDPSETQYF. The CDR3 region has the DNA TGTGCCATCAGTGAGCGGCGAGACCCGTCGGAGACCCAGTACTTC.

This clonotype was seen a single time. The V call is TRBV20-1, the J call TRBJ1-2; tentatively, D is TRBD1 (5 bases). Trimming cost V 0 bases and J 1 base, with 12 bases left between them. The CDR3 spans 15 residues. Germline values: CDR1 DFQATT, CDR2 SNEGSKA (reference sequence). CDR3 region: CSAREPGWYNYGYTF. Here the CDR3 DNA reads TGCAGTGCTAGAGAACCAGGGTGGTATAACTATGGCTACACCTTC.

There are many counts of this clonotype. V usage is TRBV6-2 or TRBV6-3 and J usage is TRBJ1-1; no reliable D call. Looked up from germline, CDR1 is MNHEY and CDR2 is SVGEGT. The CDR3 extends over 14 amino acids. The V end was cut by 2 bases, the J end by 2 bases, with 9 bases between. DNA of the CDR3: TGTGCCAGCAGTTACAATTTCGGTAACACTGAAGCTTTCTTT. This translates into CASSYNFGNTEAFF.

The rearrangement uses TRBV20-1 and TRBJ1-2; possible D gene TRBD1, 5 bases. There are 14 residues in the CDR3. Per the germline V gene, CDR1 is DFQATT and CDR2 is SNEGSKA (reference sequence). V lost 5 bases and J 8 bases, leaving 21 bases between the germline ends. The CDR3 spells CSALPTAQGKGYTF. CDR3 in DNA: TGCAGTGCTCTCCCGACAGCGCAAGGAAAAGGCTACACCTTC.

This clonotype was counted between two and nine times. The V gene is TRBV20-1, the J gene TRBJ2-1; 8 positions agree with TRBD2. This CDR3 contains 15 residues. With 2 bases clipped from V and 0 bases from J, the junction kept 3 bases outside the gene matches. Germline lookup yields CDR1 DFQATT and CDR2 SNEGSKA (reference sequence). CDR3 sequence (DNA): TGCAGTGCTAGAATCGGGGGGGGCTCCTACAATGAGCAGTTCTTC. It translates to CSARIGGGSYNEQFF.

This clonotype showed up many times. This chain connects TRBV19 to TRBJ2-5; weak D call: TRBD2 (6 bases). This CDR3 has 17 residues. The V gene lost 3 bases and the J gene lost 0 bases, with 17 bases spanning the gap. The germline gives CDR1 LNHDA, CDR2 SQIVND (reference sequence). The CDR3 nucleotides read TGTGCCAGTAGTATGCCCATAGGAAGCGGGTACCAAGAGACCCAGTACTTC. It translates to CASSMPIGSGYQETQYF.